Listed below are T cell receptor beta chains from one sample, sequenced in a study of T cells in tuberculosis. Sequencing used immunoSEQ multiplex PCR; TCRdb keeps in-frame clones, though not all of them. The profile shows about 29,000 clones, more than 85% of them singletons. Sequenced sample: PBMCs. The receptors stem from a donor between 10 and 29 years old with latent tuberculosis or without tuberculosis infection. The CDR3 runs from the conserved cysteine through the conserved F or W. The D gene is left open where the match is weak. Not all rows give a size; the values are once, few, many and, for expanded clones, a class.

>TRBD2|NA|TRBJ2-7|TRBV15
TGTGCCACCAGCAGAGGGAACCGGACTAGACTAGGGGAGCAGTACTTC
CATSRGNRTRLGEQYF
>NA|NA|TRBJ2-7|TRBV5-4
TGTGCCAGCAGCTTGGTTAACAGGGAAAACGAGCAGTACTTC
CASSLVNRENEQYF
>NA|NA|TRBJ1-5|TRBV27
TGTGCCAGCAGTATCGCAGGTAGCAATCAGCCCCAGCATTTT
CASSIAGSNQPQHF
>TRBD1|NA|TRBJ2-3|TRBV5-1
TGCGCCAGCAGCCGTTGGACAGGGACCATTAGCACAGATACGCAGTATTTT
CASSRWTGTISTDTQYF
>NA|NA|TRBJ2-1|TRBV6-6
TGTGCCAGCAGCTATTACCTTGCGGGTGAGCAGTTCTTC
CASSYYLAGEQFF
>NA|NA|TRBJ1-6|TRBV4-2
TGTGCCAGCAGCCAAGATCGGGATTATTCACCCCTCCACTTT
CASSQDRDYSPLHF
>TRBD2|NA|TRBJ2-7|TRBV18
TGTGCCAGCTCACCAGGTACGGCGGGGGACGAGCAGTACTTC
CASSPGTAGDEQYF
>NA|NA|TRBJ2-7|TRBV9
TGTGCCAGCAGCGTAGGTGACGGTCCCACAGGGTCCTACGAGCAGTACTTC
CASSVGDGPTGSYEQYF
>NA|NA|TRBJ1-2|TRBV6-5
TGTGCCAGCAGTTACTTTCTATCCTATGGCTACACCTTC
CASSYFLSYGYTF
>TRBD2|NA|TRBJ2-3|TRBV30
TGTGCCTGGAGTACTAGCGGACTCACAGATACGCAGTATTTT
CAWSTSGLTDTQYF
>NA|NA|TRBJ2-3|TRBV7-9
TGTGCCAGCAGCTTAGGAACGGGGAGGGATACGCAGTATTTT
CASSLGTGRDTQYF
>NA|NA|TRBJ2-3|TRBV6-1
TGTGCCAGCAGTGAAATGGGCAGGAACACAGATACGCAGTATTTT
CASSEMGRNTDTQYF
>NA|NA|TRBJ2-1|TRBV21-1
TGTGCCAGCAGCAAAGGAGTGAAGCGACAGGGCCCCTACAATGAGCAGTTCTTC
CASSKGVKRQGPYNEQFF
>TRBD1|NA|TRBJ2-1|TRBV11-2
TGTGCCAGCAGCTTAGACCCAGGGACAGGGAATGAGCAGTTCTTC
CASSLDPGTGNEQFF
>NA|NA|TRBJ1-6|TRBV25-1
TGTGCCAGCAGTGAATATATCGGGGGTGGAAATTCACCCCTCCACTTT
CASSEYIGGGNSPLHF
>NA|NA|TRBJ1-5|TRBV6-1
TGTGCCAGCAGTGGGTCGAAGCAGGTCAATCAGCCCCAGCATTTT
CASSGSKQVNQPQHF
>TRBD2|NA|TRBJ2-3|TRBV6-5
TGTGCCAGCGCGGGGGGTAGCCCAGATACGCAGTATTTT
CASAGGSPDTQYF
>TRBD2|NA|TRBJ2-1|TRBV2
TGTGCCAGTAGGACTAGCGGGGGCCTGAATAGTGGGCAGTTCTTC
CASRTSGGLNSGQFF
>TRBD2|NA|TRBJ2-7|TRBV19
TGTGCCAGTAGTATTCGTACTAGCGGGAGCGGTCAAAGCTCCTACGAGCAGTACTTC
CASSIRTSGSGQSSYEQYF
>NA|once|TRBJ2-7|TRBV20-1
TGCAGTGCTAGTACAAGCTACGAGCAGTACTTC
CSASTSYEQYF
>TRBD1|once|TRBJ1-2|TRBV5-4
TGTGCCAGCAGCTTGGACAGGGGAGGCTACACCTTC
CASSLDRGGYTF
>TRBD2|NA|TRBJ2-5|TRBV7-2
TGTGCCAGCAGCTTTAGTTCCCAGCGGGAAGGGACCCAGTACTTC
CASSFSSQREGTQYF
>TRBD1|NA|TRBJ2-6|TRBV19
TGTGCCAGTAGTACAGGGGGCTCTGGGGCCAACGTCCTGACTTTC
CASSTGGSGANVLTF
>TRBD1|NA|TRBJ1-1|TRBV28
TGTGCCAGCAGTAATCACAGGGGGCGAACTGAAGCTTTCTTT
CASSNHRGRTEAFF
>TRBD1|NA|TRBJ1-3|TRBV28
TGTGCCAGCAGGACAGGGGGATCGGGAAACACCATATATTTT
CASRTGGSGNTIYF
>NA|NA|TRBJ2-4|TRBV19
TGTGCCAGTAGTATGAACAGAGCCAAAAACATTCAGTACTTC
CASSMNRAKNIQYF
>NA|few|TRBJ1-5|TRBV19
TGTGCCAGTAGTATGTGGGACTCACAGCCCCAGCATTTT
CASSMWDSQPQHF
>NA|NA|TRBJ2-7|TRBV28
TGTGCCAGCAGAACGTTAGGGAGTTCGGCCTACGAGCAGTACTTC
CASRTLGSSAYEQYF
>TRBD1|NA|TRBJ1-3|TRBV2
TGTGCCAGCGGACAGGAAGGAAACACCATATATTTT
CASGQEGNTIYF
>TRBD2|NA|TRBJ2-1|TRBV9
TGTGCCAGCAGCGAACTAACGGGACTAGCGGGAGGGCCCATTTACAATGAGCAGTTCTTC
CASSELTGLAGGPIYNEQFF
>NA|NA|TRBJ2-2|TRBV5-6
TGTGCCAGCAGCTTAACCGGGACAACGAACACCGGGGAGCTGTTTTTT
CASSLTGTTNTGELFF
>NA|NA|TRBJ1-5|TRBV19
TGTGCGAGCCAGTCCCTTTCGGGCGGGAATCAGCCCCAGCATTTT
CASQSLSGGNQPQHF
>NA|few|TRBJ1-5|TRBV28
TGTGCCAGTCTTACTTCGGATCAGCCCCAGCATTTT
CASLTSDQPQHF
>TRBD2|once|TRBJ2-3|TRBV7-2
TGTGCCAGCAGATATCTCGGGACTAGCGGGGGAGCTAGCACAGATACGCAGTATTTT
CASRYLGTSGGASTDTQYF
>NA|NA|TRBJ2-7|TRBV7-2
TGTGCCAGCAACGTCGATGTAGGGGGCTACGAGCAGTACTTC
CASNVDVGGYEQYF
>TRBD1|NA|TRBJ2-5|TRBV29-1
TGCAGCGTTGTAAGGGGGCTCCTCGAGACCCAGTACTTC
CSVVRGLLETQYF
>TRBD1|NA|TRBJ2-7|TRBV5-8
TGTGCCAGCAGCTTGGGGACAGGGTTCCCCTACGAGCAGTACTTC
CASSLGTGFPYEQYF
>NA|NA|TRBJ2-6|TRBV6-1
TGTGCCAGCAGTGCGGCAGGGCGGTCTGGGGCCAACGTCCTGACTTTC
CASSAAGRSGANVLTF
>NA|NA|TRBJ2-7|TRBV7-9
TGTGCCAGCAGCTTAACCTACGCCGAGCAGTACTTC
CASSLTYAEQYF
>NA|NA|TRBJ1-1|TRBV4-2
TGTGCCAGCAGCCAGGAATCAGGGTTAGTCGGGACTGAAGCTTTCTTT
CASSQESGLVGTEAFF
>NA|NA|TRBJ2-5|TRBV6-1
TGTGCCAGCAAATTGGGTGTGCGGGAAGAGACCCAGTACTTC
CASKLGVREETQYF